This T cell receptor (beta chain) comes out of a study of blood T cell repertoires in COVID-19. Study information: Some COVID-19 samples were acute and others convalescent; all came from the United States, Italy and Spain.

As originally analysed: Estimation of nucleated cell counts was performed using reference gene primer amplification. Produced via immunoSEQ multiplex PCR; TCRdb's table is partial and in-frame only. That table is the source of V, J and clone size, and D and trimming were worked out from the DNA. The top ten clones hold roughly 3.5% of a sample with roughly 230,000 clones, approximately 83% of them seen once. The clonotype was recovered from an older woman who had recovered from COVID-19. Sequenced material: PBMCs or T cells enriched from blood (not recorded which).

CDR3 coding DNA: TGTGCCAGCTCACAAACGGTTACTAGCGGGAGCTCCTACAATGAGCAGTTCTTC. Translated, it gives CASSQTVTSGSSYNEQFF. This chain connects TRBV18 to TRBJ2-1; 11 nucleotides agree with TRBD2. CDR1 KGHSH and CDR2 LQKENI come from the germline V gene. Trimming cost V 4 bases and J 0 bases; bases outside gene matches: 8. The CDR3 has 18 residues.